These 27 T cell receptor beta chains share one sample of origin, sequenced in a study of radiotherapy plus CTLA-4 blockade in lung cancer. Libraries were prepared by immunoSEQ multiplex PCR; TCRdb keeps only in-frame clonotypes and omits some of them. The data contain around 90,000 clones, about four fifths of them singletons. The sample was peripheral blood, taken from a patient treated with radiotherapy plus ipilimumab. The receptors come from a human donor with non-small cell lung cancer that progressed on radiotherapy plus ipilimumab.

The sample holds one count of this clone. This chain uses TRBV5-1 with TRBJ2-2, with TRBD2 matching 10 bases. The CDR3 has 16 amino acids. Per germline, CDR1 SGHRS and CDR2 YFSETQ. Losses at the gene ends were 1 base for V and 5 bases for J; bases not matched to a gene: 5. This CDR3 reads CASSLWLAGDTGELFF. The CDR3 DNA sequence: TGCGCCAGCAGCTTGTGGCTAGCGGGAGATACCGGGGAGCTGTTTTTT.

V and J are TRBV10-3 and TRBJ2-4; D remains unclear. Trimming pared 3 bases from V and 9 bases from J, leaving 18 bases between. Germline V lookup: CDR1 ENHRY, CDR2 SYGVKD. The CDR3 spans 15 residues. In nucleotides, the CDR3 is TGTGCCATCAGTGATCCCCTCGTCCTGAGTGGCATTCAGTACTTC. Translating it yields CAISDPLVLSGIQYF.

V and J are TRBV6-5 and TRBJ2-7; 10 nucleotides match TRBD2. The CDR3 contains 12 residues. The V and J ends lost 7 bases and 12 bases, in that order; junction bases with no gene match: 9. The germline V gene encodes CDR1 MNHEY and CDR2 SVGAGI. This CDR3 reads CASIPAGGSPYF. The DNA of the CDR3 is TGTGCCAGCATCCCAGCGGGAGGGTCTCCGTACTTC.

The chain recombines TRBV19 with TRBJ2-7; 10 positions agree with TRBD2. Germline V gene data show CDR1 as LNHDA and CDR2 as SQIVND (reference sequence). The CDR3 has 16 residues. Trimming cost V 6 bases and J 4 bases; bases outside gene matches: 12. This chain's CDR3 is CASSLAVAGGRYEQYF. The CDR3 DNA follows: TGTGCCAGTAGCCTCGCGGTAGCGGGAGGTCGGTACGAGCAGTACTTC.

The V gene is TRBV19, the J gene TRBJ1-1, with 8 bases that match TRBD1. V shed 7 bases and J 6 bases; nucleotides not matched to a gene: 1. There are 11 residues in the CDR3. CDR1 and CDR2 (germline): LNHDA, SQIVND (reference sequence). The CDR3 nucleotides are TGTGCCAGTATCAGGGGGCCTGAAGCTTTCTTT. The encoded protein is CASIRGPEAFF.

This chain links TRBV5-5 with TRBJ1-5, with 7 bases that match TRBD1. CDR3 size: 17 residues. Losses at the gene ends were 4 bases for V and 0 bases for J; bases not matched to a gene: 10. Germline V gives CDR1 SGHKS, CDR2 YYEKEE (reference sequence). CDR3 DNA: TGTGCCAGCAGCCCCGGTCGGGGACAGATTAGCAATCAGCCCCAGCATTTT. Residues: CASSPGRGQISNQPQHF. Together with reference TRBV5-5 and TRBJ1-5, the CDR3 gives the full variable domain: DAGVTQSPTHLIKTRGQQVTLRCSPISGHKSVSWYQQVLGQGPQFIFQYYEKEERGRGNFPDRFSARQFPNYSSELNVNALLLGDSALYLCASSPGRGQISNQPQHFGDGTRLSIL.

The rearrangement uses TRBV4-1 and TRBJ1-3; D possibly corresponds to TRBD1 (6 bases). V was cut by 4 bases and J by 7 bases, with 17 bases left in between. CDR3 size: 15 residues. Germline CDR1 is MGHRA and CDR2 is YSYEKL. The CDR3 DNA is TGCGCCAGCAGCCGGTCGTTAGGACAGATGAACACCATATATTTT. Translating it yields CASSRSLGQMNTIYF.

The V and J genes are TRBV13 and TRBJ1-2; D uncertain. Per germline, CDR1 PRHDT and CDR2 FYEKMQ (reference sequence). CDR3 length: 16 amino acids. The germline V and J ends were trimmed by 2 bases and 1 base, with 14 bases remaining between them. CDR3 nucleotide sequence: TGTGCCAGCAGCTTATTATCATCGGGTTATAACTATGGCTACACCTTC. Protein: CASSLLSSGYNYGYTF. The complete variable domain, with remaining parts taken from reference TRBV13 and TRBJ1-2, reads AAGVIQSPRHLIKEKRETATLKCYPIPRHDTVYWYQQGPGQDPQFLISFYEKMQSDKGSIPDRFSAQQFSDYHSELNMSSLELGDSALYFCASSLLSSGYNYGYTFGSGTRLTVV.

The rearrangement joins TRBV7-9 to TRBJ2-3, with D maybe TRBD1 (6 bases). The V end lost 2 bases, the J end lost 6 bases, and 21 bases lay between the germline ends. Germline V gene sequence: CDR1 SEHNR, CDR2 FQNEAQ (reference sequence). This CDR3 comprises 17 residues. CDR3 region: CASSLSTGSSLSDTQYF. In DNA form, the CDR3 reads TGTGCCAGCAGCTTATCGACAGGCTCGTCCCTGTCTGATACGCAGTATTTT.

This chain uses TRBV18 with TRBJ2-3, with D unresolved. V lost 3 bases, J lost 8 bases, and 18 bases lay in between. CDR3 size: 15 residues. Germline V gene sequence: CDR1 KGHSH, CDR2 LQKENI. The CDR3 here is CASSPPGQKWGTQYF. The CDR3, as DNA: TGTGCCAGCTCACCGCCGGGTCAGAAATGGGGTACGCAGTATTTT.

The gene calls are TRBV12-2 and TRBJ2-3; TRBD2 was called by the table and not checked on the DNA. TRBV12-2 is a pseudogene locus. This CDR3 has 15 residues. CDR3 amino acids: CASRLPLGYTDTQYF. The CDR3 DNA reads as TGTGCAAGTCGCTTACCGCTAGGATACACAGATACGCAGTATTTT.

This rearrangement joins TRBV2 to TRBJ1-6, with 12 bases that match TRBD1. This CDR3 region has 14 residues. J was trimmed by 7 bases and V by 6 bases; bases with no gene match: 1. Per the germline V gene, CDR1 is SNHLY and CDR2 is FYNNEI. Here the CDR3 reads CASRGTGGNSPLHF. The CDR3 DNA reads TGTGCCAGCAGAGGGACAGGGGGCAATTCACCCCTCCACTTT.

The chain employs TRBV6-1 and TRBJ1-5; 7 bases are shared with TRBD1. CDR3 size: 15 residues. The ends lost 4 bases at V and 3 bases at J; junction bases unmatched: 6. Per germline, CDR1 MNHNS and CDR2 SASEGT. The CDR3 loop is CASSVTGTDNQPQHF. The DNA of the CDR3 is TGTGCCAGCAGTGTAACCGGGACAGACAATCAGCCCCAGCATTTT.

V and J are TRBV5-1 and TRBJ1-1; D is perhaps TRBD1 (5 bases). This CDR3 comprises 13 residues. Germline V gives CDR1 SGHRS, CDR2 YFSETQ. Between the trimmed V and J ends, which lost 0 bases and 6 bases, there was a span of 9 bases. The CDR3 region is CASSLGGKAEAFF. The CDR3 DNA reads TGCGCCAGCAGCTTGGGGGGGAAGGCTGAAGCTTTCTTT.

The rearrangement uses TRBV5-1 and TRBJ1-4; 7 positions match TRBD1. Germline V CDR1 and CDR2: SGHRS, YFSETQ. V lost 4 bases to trimming and J lost 4 bases; unmatched junction nucleotides: 4. The CDR3 covers 14 residues. The CDR3 sequence is CASSPGQFNEKLFF. The CDR3 DNA sequence: TGCGCCAGCAGCCCGGGACAGTTTAATGAAAAACTGTTTTTT.

The rearrangement joins TRBV19 to TRBJ2-4; D is uncertain. Trimming cost V 4 bases and J 0 bases, with 7 bases left between them. Germline assignment: CDR1 LNHDA and CDR2 SQIVND (reference sequence). The CDR3 spans 14 residues. The CDR3 sequence: CASSTALAKNIQYF. CDR3 in DNA: TGTGCCAGTAGTACAGCCCTAGCCAAAAACATTCAGTACTTC. Drawing the rest from reference TRBV19 and TRBJ2-4, the complete variable domain is DGGITQSPKYLFRKEGQNVTLSCEQNLNHDAMYWYRQDPGQGLRLIYYSQIVNDFQKGDIAEGYSVSREKKESFPLTVTSAQKNPTAFYLCASSTALAKNIQYFGAGTRLSVL.

V usage is TRBV5-1 and J usage is TRBJ2-5; D is perhaps TRBD2 (7 bases). V was pared by 0 bases and J by 4 bases, with 19 bases between. Germline V CDR1 and CDR2: SGHRS, YFSETQ. The CDR3 loop spans 17 amino acids. CDR3 DNA: TGCGCCAGCAGCTTGGAGTGGTGGGGGCGCGGGGGAGAGACCCAGTACTTC. This translates into CASSLEWWGRGGETQYF.

The V call is TRBV7-2, the J call TRBJ1-2; D uncertain. Germline V lookup: CDR1 SGHTA, CDR2 FQGNSA. V gave up 5 bases and J gave up 4 bases, with 11 bases separating them. The CDR3 is 13 amino acids. The CDR3 sequence: CASSLTLGYGYTF. DNA for the CDR3: TGTGCCAGCAGCCTTACCCTCGGCTATGGCTACACCTTC.

This clone was recorded a few times. This chain uses TRBV27 with TRBJ2-3, with TRBD2 matching 15 bases. This CDR3 is 17 amino acids long. The junction had 10 bases not matched to a gene; V was cut back by 8 bases and J by 4 bases. In germline, CDR1 is MNHEY, CDR2 SMNVEV (reference sequence). The CDR3: CASRKGLAGGPSDTQYF. As DNA, the CDR3 is TGTGCCAGCCGAAAAGGACTAGCGGGAGGGCCATCAGATACGCAGTATTTT.

The chain employs TRBV7-6 and TRBJ2-1; 7 bases are a match to TRBD1. Germline V lookup: CDR1 SGHVS, CDR2 FNYEAQ. This CDR3 is built from 13 residues. With 5 bases clipped from V and 10 bases from J, the junction kept 8 bases outside the gene matches. CDR3 protein: CASSPTGVGEQFF. CDR3 in DNA: TGTGCCAGCAGCCCTACAGGGGTTGGGGAGCAGTTCTTC. The full variable domain, its missing parts supplied by reference TRBV7-6 and TRBJ2-1, is GAGVSQSPRYKVTKRGQDVALRCDPISGHVSLYWYRQALGQGPEFLTYFNYEAQQDKSGLPNDRFSAERPEGSISTLTIQRTEQRDSAMYRCASSPTGVGEQFFGPGTRLTVL.

This clone was seen once. V usage is TRBV5-1 and J usage is TRBJ2-3, with D perhaps TRBD1 (6 bases). This CDR3 is built from 16 residues. Germline lookup yields CDR1 SGHRS and CDR2 YFSETQ. Trimming cost V 2 bases and J 5 bases, with 18 bases left between them. This chain's CDR3 is CASSFRPMGAEDTQYF. The DNA of the CDR3 is TGCGCCAGCAGCTTTCGCCCCATGGGGGCGGAAGATACGCAGTATTTT.

A note on this clone: Other DNA sequences in this sample translate to the same CDR3. This chain connects TRBV7-9 to TRBJ2-3, with D maybe TRBD2 (7 bases). The CDR3 is made up of 14 amino acids. Per germline, CDR1 SEHNR and CDR2 FQNEAQ (reference sequence). The V end was cut by 4 bases, the J end by 3 bases, with 11 bases between. As DNA, the CDR3 is TGTGCCAGCAGCTCCCGGGGGGCAACAGATACGCAGTATTTT. Translated: CASSSRGATDTQYF.

The rearrangement uses TRBV4-1 and TRBJ2-1; 10 positions match TRBD2. Unmatched junction bases numbered 7, after V lost 3 bases and J lost 8 bases. This CDR3 has 15 amino acids. CDR1 and CDR2 from the germline V gene are MGHRA and YSYEKL. In DNA, the CDR3 is TGCGCCAGCAGCCAGCAAAGCGGGGGGGCGGATGAGCAGTTCTTC. Encoded protein: CASSQQSGGADEQFF.

The genes are TRBV19 and TRBJ2-4; D is ambiguous. The CDR3 runs 15 residues. The germline V and J ends were trimmed by 4 bases and 5 bases, with 15 bases remaining between them. CDR1 LNHDA and CDR2 SQIVND come from the germline V gene (reference sequence). The CDR3 nucleotides read TGTGCCAGTAGTACTCAGAGCGCGGCTCAAAACATTCAGTACTTC. As protein: CASSTQSAAQNIQYF.

The rearrangement links TRBV19 to TRBJ1-2; D ambiguous. Per germline, CDR1 LNHDA and CDR2 SQIVND (reference sequence). V was clipped by 4 bases and J by 6 bases, with 6 bases between them. CDR3 length: 11 amino acids. As DNA, the CDR3 is TGTGCCAGTAGTACAAAAGATGGCTACACCTTC. Encoded protein: CASSTKDGYTF.

Here the CDR3 reads CASRDLGGAGETQYF. CDR3 DNA: TGCGCCAGCAGGGATTTAGGGGGGGCCGGAGAGACCCAGTACTTC. The chain has TRBV10-2 and TRBJ2-5; D perhaps matches TRBD2 (7 bases). V gave up 6 bases and J gave up 4 bases, with 18 bases separating them. Looked up from germline, CDR1 is WSHSY and CDR2 is SAAADI. The CDR3 covers 15 residues.

This clone was observed a few times. This chain connects TRBV7-9 to TRBJ1-4; D uncertain. From germline, CDR1 is SEHNR and CDR2 FQNEAQ (reference sequence). The ends were cut back, 5 bases at V and 5 bases at J, with 15 bases in the middle. CDR3 size: 15 residues. This chain's CDR3 is CASSPRVLRNEKLFF. CDR3 DNA: TGTGCCAGCAGCCCCCGGGTCCTGCGCAATGAAAAACTGTTTTTT.